This section outlines one TCR beta chain sequence together with its context. Antigen: not known. The sample comes from a study of siplizumab effects on memory and regulatory T cells. Study findings and constraints: Proof of suppressive function in proliferating Tregs from siplizumab cultures was not established.

Clones were sequenced by immunoSEQ multiplex PCR, and TCRdb holds only the in-frame ones, with some missing. The table records more than 95,000 clones, under 95% of them present only once. Trimming removed 5 bases from V and 2 bases from J, with 13 bases in between. The CDR3 length is 15 residues. From germline, CDR1 is SGHNT and CDR2 YYREEE (reference sequence). This sequence originates from a human donor in good health. Specimen: CD4+ T cells sorted from blood. The rearrangement uses TRBV5-4 and TRBJ2-2; no clear D. The CDR3 coding sequence is TGTGCCAGCAGGACCGATCCGATTAACACCGGGGAGCTGTTTTTT. This sequence encodes CASRTDPINTGELFF.